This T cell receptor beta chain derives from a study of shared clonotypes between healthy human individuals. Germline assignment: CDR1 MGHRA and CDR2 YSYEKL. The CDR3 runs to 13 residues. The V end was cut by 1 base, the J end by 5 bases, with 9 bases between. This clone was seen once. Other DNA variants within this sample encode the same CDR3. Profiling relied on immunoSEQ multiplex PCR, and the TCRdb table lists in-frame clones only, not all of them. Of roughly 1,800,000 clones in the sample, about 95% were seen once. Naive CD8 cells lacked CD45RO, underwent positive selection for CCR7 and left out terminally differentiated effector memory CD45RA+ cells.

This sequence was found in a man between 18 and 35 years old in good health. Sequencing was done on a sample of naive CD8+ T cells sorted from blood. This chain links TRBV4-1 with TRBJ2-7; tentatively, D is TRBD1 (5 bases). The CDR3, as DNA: TGCGCCAGCAGCCAAGTAGGGGCCCACGAGCAGTACTTC. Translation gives CASSQVGAHEQYF.